There are many counts of the clone carrying this T cell receptor (beta chain). The sample originates from a study of blood T cells in healthy people across ages. A second roughly 6 to 11 cycle PCR used barcoded and J-beta primers. Every sample produced at least 2.5 million CDR3-containing paired-end reads. TCRdb re-analysed the 5' RACE reads in MiXCR, keeping a single row per CDR3 protein. The sample carries around 870,000 distinct CDR3 sequences, around 26% recorded once. This CDR3 has 16 amino acids. V trimming: 5 bases; J trimming: 0 bases; junction bases outside the gene matches: 7. Sample: blood. This clonotype originated in a woman over 75 in good health. The genes are TRBV12-3 or TRBV12-4 and TRBJ2-3, with TRBD1 matching 8 bases. CDR3 DNA sequence: TGTGCCAGCAGTCCCCGGACAGGGTCGAGCACAGATACGCAGTATTTT. This gives the protein CASSPRTGSSTDTQYF.